This T cell receptor beta chain originates from a study of cytomegalovirus exposure and HLA in healthy donors. PCR amplification relied on 60 Vbeta primers (plus 13 Jbeta primers). Some clones are missing from TCRdb's copy, which holds only in-frame ones; the method was immunoSEQ multiplex PCR. Of some 140,000 clones listed, approximately 60% were seen once; the top ten hold under 2%. Germline V lookup: CDR1 SNHLY, CDR2 FYNNEI. The CDR3 spans 15 residues. Deletions cut 0 bases from V and 1 base from J, with 10 bases between. This chain connects TRBV2 to TRBJ2-7; D remains unclear. The sequence derives from a human donor in good health. The sequenced sample consisted of PBMCs. CDR3 residues: CASSEAAQRSYEQYF. CDR3 nucleotide sequence: TGTGCCAGCAGTGAAGCAGCCCAACGATCCTACGAGCAGTACTTC.